The T cell receptor (beta chain) under discussion was sequenced for a study of blood T cell repertoires in COVID-19. Per the original methods: It was from reference gene primer amplification that nucleated cell counts were estimated. Clones were read by immunoSEQ multiplex PCR, and TCRdb kept only the in-frame ones, dropping some. D and trimming come from the DNA, and the V and J calls and clone size come from that table. The sample contains about 83,000 clones, 86% of which appear only once. The CDR3 contains 14 residues. Germline assignment: CDR1 LGHNA and CDR2 YSLEER. V gave up 3 bases and J gave up 8 bases, with 16 bases separating them. This clone came up once.

V gene TRBV4-3 combines with J gene TRBJ2-5; TRBD1 might be the D (7 bases). This TCR was sampled from a man between 50 and 59 years old with active COVID-19. Specimen: peripheral blood. CDR3 DNA: TGCGCCAGCAGCCACCGGAGGGGGCATGAAACCCAGTACTTC. This codes for CASSHRRGHETQYF.